The rows below give T cell receptor beta chains drawn from one sample of a study of T cells in Graves' hyperthyroidism and ophthalmopathy. TCRdb passed the multiplex PCR reads through MiXCR, listing each CDR3 protein once. The sample yields about 380,000 distinct CDR3 sequences, 18% seen once. The material sequenced was blood. Receptors originate from a man younger than 35 with Graves' ophthalmopathy. Each CDR3 is given with its conserved first and last residue. D genes are given only for firm matches. Clone size, where shown, is once, few, many, or a class for clones that have expanded.

-,TRBV11-2,TRBJ1-2,many,TGTGCCAGCAGCTTCGGGGGGCCCACCTATGGCTACACCTTC,CASSFGGPTYGYTF
-,TRBV12-3/TRBV12-4,TRBJ2-5,many,TGTGCCAGCAGCAAACAAGAGACCCAGTACTTC,CASSKQETQYF
TRBD2,TRBV20-1,TRBJ2-1,-,TGCAGTGCCCTCCAAACTAGCGGGTTTTACAATGAGCAGTTCTTC,CSALQTSGFYNEQFF
-,TRBV28,TRBJ1-4,many,TGTGCCAGCAGACGGACAAGTAATGAAAAACTGTTTTTT,CASRRTSNEKLFF
-,TRBV7-3,TRBJ1-6,many,TGTGCCAGCAGCCCTACAGCGGATTCACCCCTCCACTTT,CASSPTADSPLHF
TRBD1,TRBV19,TRBJ2-7,-,TGTGCCAGTAGTATATCAGGGGGAAAGGTGCCCGCCTACGAGCAGTACTTC,CASSISGGKVPAYEQYF
-,TRBV3-1,TRBJ1-2,few,TGTGCCAGCAGCCAACCGCCCGGTGGCTACACCTTC,CASSQPPGGYTF
TRBD1,TRBV28,TRBJ1-2,many,TGTGCCAGCAGTTCGACAGGGTTCGGCTACACCTTC,CASSSTGFGYTF
-,TRBV10-3,TRBJ1-1,-,TGTGCCGCCTTACAGGGATTCAACACTGAAGCTTTCTTT,CAALQGFNTEAFF
TRBD2,TRBV12-3/TRBV12-4,TRBJ2-3,-,TGTGCCACCCCCGGGGCTAGCGGGGGGGAGCTTAGGGATACGCAGTATTTT,CATPGASGGELRDTQYF
TRBD1,TRBV7-9,TRBJ1-6,-,TGTGCCAGCAGCTCCCGGGACAGGAATAATTCACCCCTCCACTTT,CASSSRDRNNSPLHF
-,TRBV11-2,TRBJ1-3,-,TGTGCCAGCAGCCTGGGACACCCAAGCTCTGGAAACACCATATATTTT,CASSLGHPSSGNTIYF
-,TRBV28,TRBJ2-3,many,TGTGCCAGCAGTTTATTCCTAGCTAGCACAGATACGCAGTATTTT,CASSLFLASTDTQYF
-,TRBV6-6,TRBJ1-1,few,TGTGCCAGCAGTTACTCCGTAGGAGGGCTGGCTTTCTTT,CASSYSVGGLAFF
-,TRBV7-9,TRBJ2-5,many,TGTGCCAGCAGCTTAGATTTGTACCAAGAGACCCAGTACTTC,CASSLDLYQETQYF
-,TRBV29-1,TRBJ1-2,many,TGCAGCGTTGGGGCCCAGAACTATGGCTACACCTTC,CSVGAQNYGYTF
-,TRBV3-1,TRBJ2-6,few,TGTGCCAGCAGCCAAGGCTACCCTGGGGCCAACGTCCTGACTTTC,CASSQGYPGANVLTF
TRBD1,TRBV3-1,TRBJ2-6,-,TGTGCCAGCAGCCGCGGACAGGGCTCTGGGGCCAACGTCCTGACTTTC,CASSRGQGSGANVLTF
TRBD1,TRBV2,TRBJ2-3,-,TGTGCCAGCAGCCCGGGACAGGGGTTTACAGATACGCAGTATTTT,CASSPGQGFTDTQYF
-,TRBV19,TRBJ1-2,few,TGTGCCAGTAGTATTCGACAGGCCTCTAACTATGGCTACACCTTC,CASSIRQASNYGYTF